Presented here are 30 T cell receptor beta chains from one specimen sequenced in a study of immune characterization of retroperitoneal liposarcoma. A single record per CDR3 protein comes from TCRdb applying MiXCR to the PCR reads. The table shows 2,000 to 3,000 distinct CDR3 sequences, with 30% to 45% occurring only once. Source material: tumor tissue. Receptors were obtained from a male donor with retroperitoneal liposarcoma.

The chain is built from TRBV6-1 and TRBJ2-1; D tentatively reads TRBD1 or TRBD2 (5 bases each). Per the germline V gene, CDR1 is MNHNS and CDR2 is SASEGT. The CDR3 has 14 amino acids. V was trimmed by 1 base and J by 13 bases, leaving 17 bases between them. The CDR3 loop is CASSEGGTLETQFF. The CDR3 nucleotides are TGTGCCAGCAGTGAAGGTGGGACCCTGGAGACCCAGTTCTTC.

The chain uses TRBV4-3 and TRBJ1-1; D not certain. The germline CDR1 and CDR2 sequences are LGHNA and YSLEER. The CDR3 has 12 amino acids. V was shortened by 1 base and J by 8 bases, with 8 bases between the two germline ends. The CDR3 region has the DNA TGCGCCAGCAGCCAAGGTCAGAAGGAAGCTTTCTTT. It is translated as CASSQGQKEAFF.

The chain carries TRBV7-2 and TRBJ2-1; D is perhaps TRBD2 (6 bases). The J call could be wrong; TRBJ2-5 is a better fit for the DNA end. In germline, CDR1 is SGHTA, CDR2 FQGNSA. The CDR3 has 16 amino acids. The CDR3 bases are TGTGCCAGCAGCCCTATCTTGGACGGGAGTGAGGAGACCCAGTACTTC. This encodes CASSPILDGSEETQYF.

This chain connects TRBV12-3 or TRBV12-4 to TRBJ1-5; the match to TRBD1 covers 7 bases. CDR3 length: 15 amino acids. The trim removed 6 bases at V and 0 bases at J, leaving 5 bases unmatched. The CDR3 loop is CASRQGSLSNQPQHF. In DNA form, the CDR3 reads TGTGCCAGCAGACAGGGGAGCCTTAGCAATCAGCCCCAGCATTTT.

This chain joins TRBV12-3 or TRBV12-4 and TRBJ2-5; D possibly corresponds to TRBD1 (6 bases). The better agreement between TRBJ2-7 and the DNA end casts doubt on the J call. This CDR3 comprises 14 residues. The CDR3, as DNA: TGTGCCAGCAGTTTAGCACAGGGCTCCTACGAGCAGTACTTC. Its translation is CASSLAQGSYEQYF.

The CDR3 nucleotides are TGTGCCACCCGGGACCCCCAAACACGGAGCAATGAGCAGTTCTTC. Residues: CATRDPQTRSNEQFF. The chain couples TRBV6-1 to TRBJ2-1, with D perhaps assigned TRBD1 or TRBD2 (5 bases each). This CDR3 region has 15 residues. Germline V lookup: CDR1 MNHNS, CDR2 SASEGT. V gave up 10 bases and J gave up 6 bases, with 22 bases separating them.

The chain employs TRBV5-5 and TRBJ2-1; D is perhaps TRBD1 (6 bases). The J call is doubtful: the DNA matches TRBJ2-7 better. CDR1 and CDR2 from the germline V gene are SGHKS and YYEKEE (reference sequence). The CDR3 sequence is 12 residues long. Here the CDR3 DNA reads TGTGCCAGCAGCACAGGGTCCTACGAGCAGTACTTC. Amino acid sequence: CASSTGSYEQYF.

The gene calls are TRBV6-1 and TRBJ2-2; 9 nucleotides match TRBD2. CDR1 is MNHNS, CDR2 SASEGT, per germline. Unmatched junction bases numbered 2, after V lost 7 bases and J lost 2 bases. This CDR3 region has 14 residues. This CDR3 reads CASKLAGNTGELFF. In DNA form, the CDR3 reads TGTGCCAGCAAACTAGCGGGCAACACCGGGGAGCTGTTTTTT.

This clonotype was observed a handful of times. This chain links TRBV11-2 with TRBJ1-2; no definite D call. This CDR3 comprises 14 residues. V lost 6 bases and J 0 bases, leaving 11 bases between the germline ends. Germline CDR1 SGHAT, CDR2 FQNNGV. For the CDR3, the DNA is TGTGCCAGCAGTCAGTCGGGCCCTAACTATGGCTACACCTTC. Translation gives CASSQSGPNYGYTF. Full variable domain (outside the CDR3, taken from reference TRBV11-2 and TRBJ1-2): EAGVAQSPRYKIIEKRQSVAFWCNPISGHATLYWYQQILGQGPKLLIQFQNNGVVDDSQLPKDRFSAERLKGVDSTLKIQPAKLEDSAVYLCASSQSGPNYGYTFGSGTRLTVV.

The chain carries TRBV6-1 and TRBJ2-5; D not certain. CDR1 is MNHNS, CDR2 SASEGT, per germline. The CDR3 covers 10 residues. V lost 7 bases, J lost 4 bases, and 4 bases lay in between. The CDR3: CASMGETQYF. For the CDR3, the DNA is TGTGCCAGCATGGGAGAGACCCAGTACTTC.

The V call is TRBV6-1, the J call TRBJ2-1, with D tentatively TRBD1 or TRBD2 (5 bases each). The CDR3 is 15 residues long. V was clipped by 1 base and J by 10 bases, with 17 bases between them. Germline values: CDR1 MNHNS, CDR2 SASEGT. Written as DNA, the CDR3 is TGTGCCAGCAGTGAAGGGGACCCAAGCTCCTACGAGCAGTTCTTC. Translation: CASSEGDPSSYEQFF.

As DNA, the CDR3 is TGTGCCAGCAGCGCGGGAGGTATAGCGGGAACTGAGCAGTTCTTC. This translates into CASSAGGIAGTEQFF. The V and J genes are TRBV7-3 and TRBJ2-1, with 8 bases that match TRBD2. J lost 9 bases, V lost 5 bases, and 12 bases had no gene match. CDR1 is SGHTA and CDR2 is FQGTGA in the germline V gene. The CDR3 length is 15 residues. The entire variable domain, with the rest obtained from reference TRBV7-3 and TRBJ2-1, is as follows: GAGVSQTPSNKVTEKGKYVELRCDPISGHTALYWYRQSLGQGPEFLIYFQGTGAADDSGLPNDRFFAVRPEGSVSTLKIQRTERGDSAVYLCASSAGGIAGTEQFFGPGTRLTVL.

This clonotype is classed as medium-sized. This sequence joins TRBV6-2 or TRBV6-3 and TRBJ2-1, with TRBD2 matching over 7 bases. Germline V gene sequence: CDR1 MNHEY, CDR2 SVGEGT. This CDR3 has 16 amino acids. J gave up 4 bases and V 6 bases, and 12 bases lay outside the gene matches. The CDR3 nucleotides read TGTGCCAGCAGCTCCCCGGGGCGGGGGAAATACAATGAGCAGTTCTTC. It encodes CASSSPGRGKYNEQFF.

This chain links TRBV7-7 with TRBJ2-5; perhaps D is TRBD1 or TRBD2 (5 bases each). The V end lost 5 bases, the J end lost 1 base, and 14 bases lay between the germline ends. This CDR3 has 15 amino acids. The germline gives CDR1 SSHAT, CDR2 FNYEAQ (reference sequence). This CDR3 is CASSPREGIQETQYF. The CDR3 coding sequence is TGTGCCAGCAGCCCTCGTGAGGGGATCCAAGAGACCCAGTACTTC.

The rearrangement links TRBV12-3 or TRBV12-4 to TRBJ2-1; TRBD1 matches at 8 bases. The CDR3 contains 13 residues. Trimming removed 7 bases from V and 7 bases from J; junction bases left unmatched: 6. CDR3 protein: CASTGQGRNEQFF. In nucleotides, the CDR3 is TGTGCCAGCACCGGACAGGGTCGGAATGAGCAGTTCTTC.

The gene calls are TRBV10-3 and TRBJ1-1; D remains unclear. V lost 10 bases, J lost 1 base, and 13 bases lay in between. Germline lookup yields CDR1 ENHRY and CDR2 SYGVKD. This CDR3 contains 13 residues. CDR3 DNA sequence: TGTGCCACCTTGACGGGATCGAACACTGAAGCTTTCTTT. Translating gives CATLTGSNTEAFF.

The chain combines TRBV7-3 with TRBJ2-1; D gene uncertain. The J call is uncertain, as TRBJ2-5 better fits the DNA end. Per germline, CDR1 SGHTA and CDR2 FQGTGA. CDR3 length: 13 residues. The CDR3 DNA reads TGTGCCAGCAGCTTATCTATAGGAGAGACCCAGTACTTC. Amino acids: CASSLSIGETQYF.

This chain joins TRBV5-1 and TRBJ1-1, with 10 bases that match TRBD1. The CDR3 has 14 amino acids. J was trimmed by 1 base and V by 10 bases; bases with no gene match: 7. Looked up from germline, CDR1 is SGHRS and CDR2 is YFSETQ. The CDR3: CASGTGEWNTEAFF. For the CDR3, the DNA is TGCGCCTCTGGGACAGGGGAATGGAACACTGAAGCTTTCTTT.

The chain is built from TRBV6-2 or TRBV6-3 and TRBJ2-1; maybe TRBD1 (6 bases). The DNA end is more similar to TRBJ2-5, so the J call may be wrong. This CDR3 is built from 13 residues. In germline, CDR1 is MNHEY, CDR2 SVGEGT. The CDR3 region has the DNA TGTGCCAGCGGAATCACAGGGTTAGAGACCCAGTACTTC. Translated: CASGITGLETQYF.

This clonotype appeared a single time. CDR3 region: CASTRQGEETQYF. For the CDR3, the DNA is TGTGCCAGCACAAGACAGGGGGAAGAGACCCAGTACTTC. The chain employs TRBV6-1 and TRBJ2-5, with TRBD1 matching 9 bases. There are 13 residues in the CDR3. V gave up 7 bases and J gave up 3 bases; unmatched junction bases: 3. Germline V lookup: CDR1 MNHNS, CDR2 SASEGT.

The CDR3 coding sequence is TGTGCCAGCAGTGACGGACTAGCGGGACGCTCCTACGAGCAGTACTTC. The encoded protein is CASSDGLAGRSYEQYF. This chain uses TRBV6-1 with TRBJ2-7, with TRBD2 matching 12 bases. J was trimmed by 0 bases and V by 3 bases; bases with no gene match: 3. CDR1 is MNHNS and CDR2 is SASEGT in the germline V gene. The length of the CDR3 is 16 residues.

CDR3 residues: CASSIVEGPGANVLTF. The CDR3 region has the DNA TGTGCCAGCAGTATCGTCGAAGGCCCTGGGGCCAACGTCCTGACTTTC. The V and J genes are TRBV27 and TRBJ2-6; D unresolved. This CDR3 comprises 16 residues. CDR1 is MNHEY and CDR2 is SMNVEV in the germline V gene (reference sequence). The ends were cut back, 5 bases at V and 2 bases at J, with 13 bases in the middle.

This clonotype turned up a few times. The chain is built from TRBV25-1 and TRBJ2-1; TRBD2 is a possible D gene (7 bases). CDR3 length: 14 amino acids. Trimming stripped 5 bases from V and 3 bases from J, with 11 bases between. In germline, CDR1 is MGHDK, CDR2 SYGVNS. The CDR3 DNA reads as TGTGCCAGCAGTAAGGGGGAGGGCTACAATGAGCAGTTCTTC. It encodes CASSKGEGYNEQFF. The full variable domain, rest sourced from reference TRBV25-1 and TRBJ2-1, is EADIYQTPRYLVIGTGKKITLECSQTMGHDKMYWYQQDPGMELHLIHYSYGVNSTEKGDLSSESTVSRIRTEHFPLTLESARPSHTSQYLCASSKGEGYNEQFFGPGTRLTVL.

In this sample, this clonotype is medium-sized. This sequence joins TRBV6-1 and TRBJ2-3; D gene uncertain. The closer fit of TRBJ2-7 to the DNA end suggests the J call may be wrong. This CDR3 contains 14 residues. Germline assignment: CDR1 MNHNS and CDR2 SASEGT. The CDR3 DNA reads as TGTGCCAGCAGTGACCAGCCGATTGGTTACGAGCAGTACTTC. This sequence encodes CASSDQPIGYEQYF.

This clonotype was observed once. V usage is TRBV12-3 or TRBV12-4 and J usage is TRBJ2-5; the match to TRBD2 covers 9 bases. V shed 6 bases, J shed 5 bases, and the junction held 7 bases outside the gene matches. The CDR3 is 14 residues long. CDR3 nucleotides: TGTGCCAGCAGCCGGACTAGCGTAGGGGAGACCCAGTACTTC. Translated, it gives CASSRTSVGETQYF.

J is TRBJ2-5 and V is TRBV10-2; 9 bases fit TRBD1. The last part of the DNA fits TRBJ2-7 better; the J call may be wrong. Germline CDR1 and CDR2: WSHSY and SAAADI. This CDR3 has 17 residues. Here the CDR3 DNA reads TGCGCCAGCAGGAGGGGGTCCGGGACAGGGAGTGTCTACGAGCAGTACTTC. Protein product: CASRRGSGTGSVYEQYF.

This clonotype is classed as large. V gene TRBV6-1 combines with J gene TRBJ2-1; 11 nucleotides match TRBD1. CDR3 size: 16 residues. J gave up 7 bases and V 4 bases, and 9 bases lay outside the gene matches. Germline CDR1 reads MNHNS; CDR2 reads SASEGT. The CDR3 spells CASSGRTGGVENEQFF. The CDR3 region has the DNA TGTGCCAGCAGTGGGAGGACAGGGGGCGTAGAAAATGAGCAGTTCTTC.

The chain links TRBV6-1 to TRBJ1-1, with 7 bases identical to TRBD1. CDR3 length: 14 amino acids. Germline V gene sequence: CDR1 MNHNS, CDR2 SASEGT. V lost 5 bases, J lost 1 base, and 4 bases stayed unmatched. The CDR3 DNA is TGTGCCAGCAGTACAGGGGTAGGGAACACTGAAGCTTTCTTT. Protein: CASSTGVGNTEAFF.

This CDR3 is CASSGLDSSYNEQFF. CDR3 DNA: TGCGCCAGCAGTGGTCTTGACAGCTCCTACAATGAGCAGTTCTTC. The rearrangement links TRBV10-2 to TRBJ2-1, with D possibly TRBD1 on 5 matching bases. Germline V gene sequence: CDR1 WSHSY, CDR2 SAAADI. CDR3 length equals 15 residues. V was clipped by 4 bases and J by 0 bases, with 10 bases between them.

With respect to this clonotype: One end of the junction varies from germline; a read error may be responsible. CDR3: CASSLALSISYGQCF. The CDR3 nucleotides are TGTGCCAGCAGCTTAGCGTTAAGTATCTCCTACGGGCAGTGCTTC. This chain connects TRBV7-2 to TRBJ2-4; the D is unclear. Per germline, CDR1 SGHTA and CDR2 FQGNSA. The CDR3 loop spans 15 amino acids.